One sample yielded the 31 T cell receptor beta chains listed below, sequenced in a study of CD8 T cells in Susac syndrome. After extraction with the RNeasy kit, roughly 0.45 to 1 ug of the RNA was reverse transcribed using random hexamers. A single record per CDR3 protein comes from TCRdb applying MiXCR to the immunoSEQ multiplex PCR reads. The sample has about 90,000 distinct CDR3 sequences, 90% to 97% seen once. The sample was CD8+ T cells from PBMCs. These receptors were collected from a human donor with Susac syndrome.

The V and J genes are TRBV28 and TRBJ2-1, with 7 bases lining up with TRBD2. The trim removed 0 bases at V and 8 bases at J, leaving 10 bases unmatched. Germline CDR1 is MDHEN and CDR2 is SYDVKM. The CDR3 loop spans 16 amino acids. CDR3 region: CASSLWGRGRGDEQFF. CDR3 coding DNA: TGTGCCAGCAGTTTATGGGGGAGGGGAAGAGGCGATGAGCAGTTCTTC.

This clonotype was picked up one time. The V call is TRBV10-3, the J call TRBJ2-7, with D perhaps matching TRBD1 or TRBD2 (6 bases each). Trimming took off 0 bases at V and 0 bases at J, with 15 bases between the two ends. Germline lookup yields CDR1 ENHRY and CDR2 SYGVKD. The CDR3 spans 17 residues. The DNA of the CDR3 is TGTGCCATCAGTGAGTCGGGTAGGGGGGCCGACTCCTACGAGCAGTACTTC. This gives the protein CAISESGRGADSYEQYF.

The gene calls are TRBV20-1 and TRBJ2-7; D remains ambiguous. V was clipped by 3 bases and J by 6 bases, with 9 bases between them. CDR3 size: 11 residues. Germline loops: CDR1 DFQATT, CDR2 SNEGSKA (reference sequence). The CDR3 is CSARISSEQYF. The CDR3 DNA follows: TGCAGTGCTAGGATAAGCTCCGAGCAGTACTTC.

J is TRBJ1-3 and V is TRBV28; a possible D gene is TRBD1 (6 bases). The CDR3 totals 15 residues. CDR1 and CDR2 (germline): MDHEN, SYDVKM. Trimming shortened V by 4 bases and J by 7 bases, and 17 bases separated the two germline ends. The CDR3 region has the DNA TGTGCCAGCAGTTCGCGGGACAACCATCGGAACACCATATATTTT. As protein: CASSSRDNHRNTIYF.

The J gene is TRBJ1-3, the V gene TRBV23-1; weak D call: TRBD1 (5 bases). TRBV23-1 is known as an ORF, though its function is uncertain. Trimming took off 4 bases at V and 0 bases at J, with 10 bases between the two ends. There are 15 residues in the CDR3. The CDR3 here is CASSPGAYSGNTIYF. The CDR3 DNA follows: TGCGCCAGCAGTCCCGGGGCCTACTCTGGAAACACCATATATTTT.

This clonotype was counted a single time. The J gene is TRBJ1-1, the V gene TRBV28, with unresolved D. Trimming stripped 6 bases from V and 3 bases from J, with 20 bases between. Germline V lookup: CDR1 MDHEN, CDR2 SYDVKM. The CDR3 loop spans 16 amino acids. CDR3 protein: CASSTIGRAADTEAFF. CDR3 bases: TGTGCCAGCAGCACCATCGGGAGGGCCGCTGACACTGAAGCTTTCTTT.

V and J are TRBV29-1 and TRBJ1-2; D is perhaps TRBD1 (6 bases). CDR1 is SQVTM and CDR2 is ANQGSEA in the germline V gene. Between the trimmed V and J ends, which lost 7 bases and 4 bases, there was a span of 13 bases. The CDR3 consists of 12 residues. CDR3 DNA sequence: TGCAGCGCTCACGGGGGGGCCTATGGCTACACCTTC. Encoded protein: CSAHGGAYGYTF.

The chain has TRBV27 and TRBJ1-2; D unresolved. The CDR3 has 15 residues. CDR1 and CDR2 from the germline V gene are MNHEY and SMNVEV (reference sequence). V was cut by 0 bases and J by 0 bases, with 8 bases left in between. The CDR3 sequence: CASSLSLKSNYGYTF. The DNA of the CDR3 is TGTGCCAGCAGTTTATCCCTAAAATCTAACTATGGCTACACCTTC.

V gene TRBV7-9 combines with J gene TRBJ2-2; TRBD2 aligns across 7 bases. Germline V lookup: CDR1 SEHNR, CDR2 FQNEAQ (reference sequence). The CDR3 is 14 residues long. The V gene end was trimmed by 6 bases and the J gene end by 0 bases; junction bases not matched to a gene: 1. CDR3 DNA sequence: TGTGCCAGCAGACTAGCGACGAACACCGGGGAGCTGTTTTTT. This gives the protein CASRLATNTGELFF.

This rearrangement joins TRBV2 to TRBJ1-5; perhaps TRBD1 as D (6 bases). CDR3 size: 17 residues. CDR1 and CDR2 (germline): SNHLY, FYNNEI. V lost 2 bases, J lost 1 base, and 15 bases lay in between. The CDR3 spells CASSEPRGRRSNQPQHF. The CDR3 nucleotides read TGTGCCAGCAGTGAACCCAGGGGACGTCGCAGCAATCAGCCCCAGCATTTT.

This chain uses TRBV7-9 with TRBJ2-7, with 10 bases identical to TRBD2. The CDR3 sequence is 16 residues long. CDR1 SEHNR and CDR2 FQNEAQ come from the germline V gene (reference sequence). Trimming at V came to 5 bases and at J to 0 bases, leaving 7 bases not matched to a gene. The CDR3 DNA follows: TGTGCCAGCAGCCTGAGGACTAGCGGATCCTCCTACGAGCAGTACTTC. Residues: CASSLRTSGSSYEQYF.

The gene calls are TRBV2 and TRBJ1-1, with D unclear. The V end was cut by 6 bases, the J end by 10 bases, with 18 bases between. The CDR3 is 13 residues long. CDR1 and CDR2 (germline): SNHLY, FYNNEI. CDR3 amino acids: CASRSDFVLAAFF. CDR3 sequence (DNA): TGTGCCAGCAGATCGGACTTTGTCCTGGCAGCTTTCTTT.

This rearrangement joins TRBV5-1 to TRBJ2-1, with D perhaps matching TRBD2 (5 bases). The V and J ends lost 0 bases and 1 base respectively, with 8 bases between them. Germline loops: CDR1 SGHRS, CDR2 YFSETQ. This CDR3 spans 15 amino acids. This CDR3 reads CASSLEGGSYNEQFF. The CDR3, as DNA: TGCGCCAGCAGCTTGGAAGGCGGGTCCTACAATGAGCAGTTCTTC.

CDR3 residues: CASSQEWGGNEKLFF. CDR3 nucleotide sequence: TGTGCCAGCAGCCAAGAATGGGGCGGAAATGAAAAACTGTTTTTT. The rearrangement joins TRBV14 to TRBJ1-4; possible D gene TRBD1, 5 bases. Trimming took off 0 bases at V and 5 bases at J, with 10 bases between the two ends. Germline CDR1 and CDR2: SGHDN and FVKESK. The CDR3 contains 15 residues.

The V and J genes are TRBV19 and TRBJ1-3; no clear D gene. The CDR3 totals 14 residues. The V end lost 10 bases, the J end lost 0 bases, and 13 bases lay between the germline ends. Germline V gene sequence: CDR1 LNHDA, CDR2 SQIVND (reference sequence). The DNA of the CDR3 is TGTGCCACAAAGGACGGAAGCTCTGGAAACACCATATATTTT. Its translation: CATKDGSSGNTIYF.

This clonotype was seen a few times. The chain couples TRBV14 to TRBJ2-5; D is ambiguous. V dropped 6 bases and J dropped 4 bases, with 6 bases sitting between them. The CDR3 sequence is 11 residues long. Germline CDR1 is SGHDN and CDR2 is FVKESK. CDR3 nucleotide sequence: TGTGCCAGCAGTGTGGGAGAGACCCAGTACTTC. Its translation: CASSVGETQYF.

This chain links TRBV7-9 with TRBJ2-3; 9 positions agree with TRBD2. J lost 4 bases, V lost 9 bases, and 8 bases had no gene match. Germline CDR1 and CDR2: SEHNR and FQNEAQ (reference sequence). CDR3 length equals 14 residues. The CDR3 sequence: CASFNSGGSDTQYF. As DNA, the CDR3 is TGTGCCAGTTTTAATAGCGGGGGCTCAGATACGCAGTATTTT.

This chain connects TRBV6-5 to TRBJ2-5; D uncertain. This CDR3 has 14 amino acids. Germline V gives CDR1 MNHEY, CDR2 SVGAGI. Between the trimmed V and J ends, which lost 5 bases and 5 bases, there was a span of 15 bases. CDR3 nucleotides: TGTGCCAGCAGTACCCGGACCGGATCGGAGACCCAGTACTTC. Protein product: CASSTRTGSETQYF.

J is TRBJ1-2 and V is TRBV19; tentative D call: TRBD1 (6 bases). This CDR3 is 14 amino acids long. Trimming took off 7 bases at V and 4 bases at J, with 16 bases between the two ends. The germline gives CDR1 LNHDA, CDR2 SQIVND (reference sequence). The CDR3 reads CASTNVGGSYGYTF. Written as DNA, the CDR3 is TGTGCCAGTACAAATGTCGGGGGCTCCTATGGCTACACCTTC.

The chain couples TRBV30 to TRBJ1-2, with TRBD1 identical over 7 bases. The V segment lost 1 base and the J segment 12 bases; nucleotides outside the gene matches: 5. CDR3 length: 11 residues. The germline gives CDR1 GTSNPN, CDR2 SVGIG (reference sequence). The CDR3 reads CAWSAGQPHTF. Written as DNA, the CDR3 is TGTGCCTGGAGTGCGGGACAGCCCCACACCTTC.

V is TRBV5-1 and J is TRBJ1-2, with unresolved D. Germline assignment: CDR1 SGHRS and CDR2 YFSETQ. The CDR3 sequence is 13 residues long. Trimming left V 0 bases short and J 2 bases short, with 5 bases between. In DNA form, the CDR3 reads TGCGCCAGCAGCTTGGAGTACAACTATGGCTACACCTTC. This codes for CASSLEYNYGYTF.

This clonotype occurred once. In DNA, the CDR3 is TGTGCCAGCGGTTCGAATGAGCAGTTCTTC. Translating gives CASGSNEQFF. V is TRBV6-5 and J is TRBJ2-1; no clear D gene. V was trimmed by 8 bases and J by 7 bases, leaving 6 bases between them. The CDR3 consists of 10 residues. Germline CDR1 is MNHEY and CDR2 is SVGAGI.

The chain combines TRBV27 with TRBJ2-2; maybe TRBD2 (7 bases). Germline V lookup: CDR1 MNHEY, CDR2 SMNVEV (reference sequence). Trimming took 5 bases from V and 16 from J, leaving 14 bases between them. CDR3 length equals 11 residues. The CDR3 region is CASSSGTSEFF. The CDR3, as DNA: TGTGCCAGCAGTAGCGGGACATCTGAGTTTTTT.

The genes are TRBV27 and TRBJ2-3; 7 bases are a match to TRBD1. The CDR3 totals 16 residues. The germline CDR1 and CDR2 sequences are MNHEY and SMNVEV (reference sequence). The ends lost 7 bases at V and 0 bases at J; junction bases unmatched: 10. The CDR3 protein is CASKGFGTDSTDTQYF. In DNA, the CDR3 is TGTGCCAGCAAGGGATTCGGGACAGATAGCACAGATACGCAGTATTTT.

This clonotype was seen only a few times. This chain uses TRBV19 with TRBJ2-5; D may be TRBD2 (6 bases). CDR3 length: 13 amino acids. Trimming cost V 1 base and J 4 bases, with 7 bases left between them. Per germline, CDR1 LNHDA and CDR2 SQIVND (reference sequence). Written as DNA, the CDR3 is TGTGCCAGTAGTATAGTGGAGGGAGAGACCCAGTACTTC. This translates into CASSIVEGETQYF.

The chain combines TRBV30 with TRBJ1-3; D not certain. Germline V gene lookup returns CDR1 GTSNPN and CDR2 SVGIG (reference sequence). Trimming cost V 3 bases and J 0 bases, with 12 bases left between them. There are 15 residues in the CDR3. Here the CDR3 DNA reads TGTGCCTGGAGCCCGACTCTTCACTCTGGAAACACCATATATTTT. Translated: CAWSPTLHSGNTIYF.

V gene TRBV27 combines with J gene TRBJ1-2, with 9 bases identical to TRBD1. V shed 5 bases, J shed 8 bases, and the junction held 6 bases outside the gene matches. Germline V gene sequence: CDR1 MNHEY, CDR2 SMNVEV (reference sequence). There are 13 residues in the CDR3. CDR3 bases: TGTGCCAGCAGTCTACAGGGGGCGGGAGGCTACACCTTC. Protein sequence: CASSLQGAGGYTF.

This chain joins TRBV9 and TRBJ2-5; 8 bases fit TRBD1. V shed 4 bases and J 2 bases; nucleotides not matched to a gene: 10. The germline V gene has CDR1 SGDLS and CDR2 YYNGEE. The CDR3 loop spans 16 amino acids. The CDR3 spells CASSPRQGLPQETQYF. The CDR3 coding sequence is TGTGCCAGCAGCCCGCGACAGGGGCTACCTCAAGAGACCCAGTACTTC.

The chain combines TRBV2 with TRBJ2-1; D remains ambiguous. V dropped 1 base and J dropped 0 bases, with 7 bases sitting between them. Germline loops: CDR1 SNHLY, CDR2 FYNNEI. CDR3 size: 15 residues. CDR3 region: CASSEDSSSYNEQFF. CDR3 nucleotide sequence: TGTGCCAGCAGTGAAGACAGTAGCTCCTACAATGAGCAGTTCTTC.

The V call is TRBV6-6, the J call TRBJ2-3, with D unresolved. The CDR3 is 11 residues long. Germline V gene data show CDR1 as MNHNY and CDR2 as SVGAGI (reference sequence). The V end was cut by 6 bases, the J end by 6 bases, with 7 bases between. The CDR3 DNA follows: TGTGCCAGCAGGATGATCGATACGCAGTATTTT. This codes for CASRMIDTQYF.

For this clonotype: The germline gene is not matched at one end of the junction; a read error may be the cause. In DNA, the CDR3 is TGTGCCTGGAGTAGGCCCTTCGGGACAGCCGATAGCTTC. This translates into CAWSRPFGTADSF. The J gene is TRBJ1-2, the V gene TRBV30, with 7 nucleotides matching TRBD1. The CDR3 has 13 residues. The V gene's germline CDR1 is GTSNPN and CDR2 SVGIG (reference sequence).